Included here is one TCR beta chain sequence, with context. What it recognizes is unknown. The germline V gene has CDR1 SGHNT and CDR2 YYREEE (reference sequence). V was cut by 4 bases and J by 2 bases, with 19 bases left in between. The CDR3 is made up of 18 amino acids. This entry is derived from a study of shared clonotypes between healthy human individuals. Looking at the study overall: The donors, a couple of women and a few men, were aged 18 to 49.

Study findings and constraints: Larger estimated richness was generally seen in naive subsets than in memory subsets. Collection of samples was limited to blood; tissue repertoires likely differ.

Measured with immunoSEQ multiplex PCR; TCRdb has only the in-frame clones, and not every one. The profile covers 2 million to 2.5 million clones, with approximately 93% appearing a single time and about 0.39% taken by the ten largest. Donors comprised only Caucasian adults living in Nashville, Tennessee. This sequence originates from a man younger than 30 in good health. Some clones in this sample may be carry-over from other donors' samples. The rearrangement links TRBV5-4 to TRBJ2-6, with a tentative D call TRBD1 (6 bases). Sequencing input: naive CD4+ T cells from PBMCs. Subset in this sample: CD45RA+ positively selected. In DNA, the CDR3 is TGTGCCAGCAGCCGCGGGTTTGGGGGCTCAACTGGGGCCAACGTCCTGACTTTC. Amino acids: CASSRGFGGSTGANVLTF.